This is a list of T cell receptor beta chains from one sample in a study of OX40 agonist ivuxolimab in advanced cancers. Assay: immunoSEQ multiplex PCR; the TCRdb copy retains only in-frame clones and omits some. The data hold about 64,000 clones, with around 84% observed a single time. The sequences come from CD4+ or CD8+ T cells sorted from blood, collected in a trial of the OX40 agonist ivuxolimab. The source is an adult with an advanced solid tumor such as melanoma, head and neck, liver or kidney cancer. The CDR3 runs from the conserved cysteine through the conserved F or W. A D gene is named only where the DNA matches it firmly. Size values are once, few and many counts, or a class for expanded clones, and some rows have none.

size,J,length,D,V,DNA,CDR3
NA,TRBJ1-3,18,NA,TRBV14,TGTGCCAGCAGCCAAGATGGGGCGGCGGTTGTCTCTGGAAACACCATATATTTT,CASSQDGAAVVSGNTIYF
few,TRBJ2-3,14,NA,TRBV6-1,TGTGCCAGCAGTGAAGGTGGGAGCACAGATACGCAGTATTTT,CASSEGGSTDTQYF
NA,TRBJ2-7,12,NA,TRBV25-1,TGTGCCAGCAGTGACCCGCCTACGAGACAGTACTTC,CASSDPPTRQYF
few,TRBJ1-1,12,NA,TRBV2,TGTGCCAGCAGCTCCGACTACACTGAAGCTTTCTTT,CASSSDYTEAFF
few,TRBJ2-7,14,NA,TRBV6-5,TGTGCCAGCAGTTACTTACGGGGGGCAAACGAGCAGTACTTC,CASSYLRGANEQYF
NA,TRBJ2-5,13,NA,TRBV6-5,TGTGCCAGCACCACCCAGCAGCAAGAGACCCAGTACTTC,CASTTQQQETQYF
NA,TRBJ1-3,14,NA,TRBV28,TGTGCCAGCAGTTCCCTGGCGGAAGGAAACACCATATATTTT,CASSSLAEGNTIYF
NA,TRBJ2-7,15,NA,TRBV11-3,TGTGCCAGCAGCCCGGGGAGGGGGGGCTCCTACGAGCAGTACTTC,CASSPGRGGSYEQYF
NA,TRBJ2-7,15,NA,TRBV6-1,TGTGCCAGCAGTGAAGGAGGGACTGGTTACTACGAGCAGTACTTC,CASSEGGTGYYEQYF
NA,TRBJ2-5,15,TRBD1,TRBV25-1,TGTGCCAGCAGAATGACAGGGAACAGTGTGGAGACCCAGTACTTC,CASRMTGNSVETQYF
NA,TRBJ1-1,14,NA,TRBV18,TGTGCCAGCTCACCGCTGGGAGTCGTCACTGAAGCTTTCTTT,CASSPLGVVTEAFF
NA,TRBJ1-3,19,NA,TRBV9,TGTGCCAGCAGCGTAGCTCTGGGAGTCCCTGGAAGCTCTGGAAACACCATATATTTT,CASSVALGVPGSSGNTIYF
NA,TRBJ2-1,12,TRBD2,TRBV28,TGTGGCACCGGGACTACCCACAATGAGCAGTTCTTC,CGTGTTHNEQFF
NA,TRBJ2-2,14,NA,TRBV7-6,TGTGCCAGCAGAATAGCCGGAGGGACCGGGGAGCTGTTTTTT,CASRIAGGTGELFF
NA,TRBJ2-2,16,TRBD2,TRBV12-5,TGTGCTAGTGGTTTAACTAGCGGTTGGGACACCGGGGAGCTGTTTTTT,CASGLTSGWDTGELFF
NA,TRBJ2-7,15,TRBD2,TRBV5-1,TGCGCCAGCAGCTTGGGCCTTAGCGGGAACATCGAGCAGTACTTC,CASSLGLSGNIEQYF
NA,TRBJ2-7,13,TRBD2,TRBV6-1,TGTGCCAGCAGTGAAGGACTAGCGGTCGAGCAGTACTTC,CASSEGLAVEQYF
few,TRBJ1-5,15,TRBD1,TRBV6-5,TGTGCCAGCAGGGTCGGGACAGGGGGCGGCGGGCCCCAGCATTTT,CASRVGTGGGGPQHF
NA,TRBJ2-7,14,NA,TRBV4-1,TGCGCCAGCAGCCAAGAACTAGCCTCCTACGAGCAGTACTTC,CASSQELASYEQYF
NA,TRBJ1-1,13,NA,TRBV19,TGTGCCAGCGGACAGAAGAGGGACACTGAAGCTTTCTTT,CASGQKRDTEAFF
medium-sized,TRBJ1-2,13,NA,TRBV30,TGTGCCTGGAGTGTAAAGGGGAGCAATGGCTACACCTTC,CAWSVKGSNGYTF
NA,TRBJ1-2,13,NA,TRBV11-2,TGTGCCAGCAGCGAACACGTAAACTATGGCTACACCTTC,CASSEHVNYGYTF
NA,TRBJ2-1,15,NA,TRBV5-5,TGTGCCAGCAGCTTGTCCATCGAGCCCTACAATGAGCAGTTCTTC,CASSLSIEPYNEQFF
NA,TRBJ1-4,14,NA,TRBV7-6,TGTGCCAGCAGCCCCCGGACGGGGGAAGAAAAACTGTTTTTT,CASSPRTGEEKLFF
NA,TRBJ2-3,18,TRBD2,TRBV27,TGTGCCAGCAGGGGCGGGACCCCGAGCGGGGCTAGCACAGATACGCAGTATTTT,CASRGGTPSGASTDTQYF
few,TRBJ2-6,17,TRBD1,TRBV7-7,TGTGCCAGCAGCTCCGGGACAGGACCTTCTGGGGCCAACGTCCTGACTTTC,CASSSGTGPSGANVLTF
NA,TRBJ1-4,14,NA,TRBV5-1,TGCGCCAGCAGCGCCACGGGGGGCGATGAAAAACTGTTTTTT,CASSATGGDEKLFF
NA,TRBJ1-1,12,TRBD1,TRBV19,TGTGCCAGTAGCCCAAGACAGGGGAAAGCTTTCTTT,CASSPRQGKAFF
NA,TRBJ2-1,14,TRBD2,TRBV7-9,TGTGCCAGCAGCCCATTCATGGGAGGGAGTGAGCAGTTCTTC,CASSPFMGGSEQFF
NA,TRBJ2-1,15,NA,TRBV4-2,TGTGCCAGCAGCCAAGGGACTATCTCCTACAATGAGCAGTTCTTC,CASSQGTISYNEQFF
NA,TRBJ1-3,13,NA,TRBV19,TGTGCCAGTAGTATAGAGGGGAGAAACACCATATATTTT,CASSIEGRNTIYF
NA,TRBJ1-2,16,NA,TRBV10-3,TGTGCCATCAGTGAGCCCCTCGGACGTACCGACTATGGCTACACCTTC,CAISEPLGRTDYGYTF
NA,TRBJ2-5,15,TRBD1,TRBV14,TGTGCCAGCAGTTCCGGGACAGGGACAGGGGAGACCCAGTACTTC,CASSSGTGTGETQYF
NA,TRBJ1-2,11,NA,TRBV2,TGTGCCAGCGTATCAATCTATGGCTACACCTTC,CASVSIYGYTF
few,TRBJ2-1,14,TRBD1,TRBV15,TGTGCCACCAGCAGGGGACAGGGCGTCAATGAGCAGTTCTTC,CATSRGQGVNEQFF
NA,TRBJ2-2,18,TRBD2,TRBV10-3,TGTGCCATCAGCCCCGTAGTAGCGGGGGGCACGAACACCGGGGAGCTGTTTTTT,CAISPVVAGGTNTGELFF
NA,TRBJ2-2,13,NA,TRBV10-1,TGCGCCAGCAGGGAGACAGTCTCGGGGGAGCTGTTTTTT,CASRETVSGELFF
NA,TRBJ1-2,14,NA,TRBV6-1,TGTGCCACCAAAGGACATTATAAACCAAGGGGCTACACCTTC,CATKGHYKPRGYTF
NA,TRBJ2-7,12,NA,TRBV4-2,TGTGCCAGCAGCCTAGGAAACTACGAGCAGTACTTC,CASSLGNYEQYF
few,TRBJ2-7,16,TRBD2,TRBV4-1,TGCGCCAGCAGCCAAGGGTCCAGCGGGAGGGCCTACGAGCAGTACTTC,CASSQGSSGRAYEQYF
NA,TRBJ2-1,15,TRBD2,TRBV7-7,TGTGCCAGCAGCGTCGCTAGCGGGGGTTACAATGAGCAGTTCTTC,CASSVASGGYNEQFF
NA,TRBJ1-1,14,TRBD1,TRBV6-6,TGTGCCAGCAGTTCGGGACAGGGGGGTACTGAAGCTTTCTTT,CASSSGQGGTEAFF
once,TRBJ2-7,15,TRBD1,TRBV18,TGTGCCAGCTCACCAACGGGACAGGGTACCCACGAGCAGTACTTC,CASSPTGQGTHEQYF